Shown below are 27 T cell receptor beta chains from a single sample sequenced in a study of siplizumab effects on memory and regulatory T cells. The method was immunoSEQ multiplex PCR; TCRdb's version includes in-frame clones alone and lacks a portion of them. The table lists some 75,000 clones, 85% to 95% of them singletons. Sequenced: CD8+ T cells sorted from blood. All receptors come from a human donor in good health.

The V and J genes are TRBV5-4 and TRBJ2-5; 15 positions match TRBD2. Trimming removed 9 bases from V and 7 bases from J; junction bases left unmatched: 19. The CDR3 consists of 18 residues. The germline V gene has CDR1 SGHNT and CDR2 YYREEE (reference sequence). The CDR3 here is CATTAPGLAGGPHGTQYF. CDR3 coding DNA: TGTGCCACCACCGCGCCGGGACTAGCGGGGGGACCCCATGGGACCCAGTACTTC.

This chain uses TRBV7-9 with TRBJ1-2; TRBD1 aligns across 11 bases. Germline V gene sequence: CDR1 SEHNR, CDR2 FQNEAQ (reference sequence). CDR3 length equals 14 residues. J lost 7 bases, V lost 5 bases, and 6 bases had no gene match. The CDR3 nucleotides read TGTGCCAGCAGCCCCGGACAGGGGGCGGGTGGCTACACCTTC. Its protein product is CASSPGQGAGGYTF.

The chain couples TRBV5-6 to TRBJ2-7; 7 bases are a match to TRBD1. Germline CDR1 SGHDT, CDR2 YYEEEE. V shed 4 bases and J 3 bases; nucleotides not matched to a gene: 10. The CDR3 is 15 residues long. The CDR3 protein is CASSPREQGHYEQYF. DNA for the CDR3: TGTGCCAGCAGCCCCCGGGAACAGGGGCACTACGAGCAGTACTTC.

This chain connects TRBV19 to TRBJ2-7; D not resolved. The CDR3 has 15 amino acids. The V end was cut by 3 bases, the J end by 0 bases, with 12 bases between. Germline assignment: CDR1 LNHDA and CDR2 SQIVND (reference sequence). The CDR3, as DNA: TGTGCCAGTAGTATTGTGGGCATGAACTCCTACGAGCAGTACTTC. It yields the protein CASSIVGMNSYEQYF.

The rearrangement joins TRBV2 to TRBJ1-5; 7 bases map to TRBD1. The CDR3 loop spans 16 amino acids. CDR1 and CDR2 from the germline V gene are SNHLY and FYNNEI. With V trimmed by 6 bases and J by 4 bases, 12 bases remained unmatched. The CDR3 here is CASRATQGMTNQPQHF. As DNA, the CDR3 is TGTGCCAGCAGAGCGACACAGGGGATGACTAATCAGCCCCAGCATTTT.

The chain combines TRBV10-2 with TRBJ2-2; 10 bases match TRBD2. Germline V gene lookup returns CDR1 WSHSY and CDR2 SAAADI. CDR3 length: 17 amino acids. The junction had 8 bases not matched to a gene; V was cut back by 0 bases and J by 7 bases. The CDR3 bases are TGCGCCAGCAGTGAGTCGAAGCGGGGGGGCCTGAGCGGGGAGCTGTTTTTT. It is translated as CASSESKRGGLSGELFF.

This chain uses TRBV27 with TRBJ2-1; D possibly corresponds to TRBD1 (5 bases). CDR3 length: 13 amino acids. V was trimmed by 3 bases and J by 7 bases, leaving 10 bases between them. From germline, CDR1 is MNHEY and CDR2 SMNVEV (reference sequence). The CDR3: CASSFSGWNEQFF. CDR3 DNA: TGTGCCAGCAGTTTTTCAGGGTGGAATGAGCAGTTCTTC.

This chain uses TRBV19 with TRBJ1-1; D gene uncertain. The V end lost 5 bases, the J end lost 1 base, and 11 bases lay between the germline ends. This CDR3 has 14 residues. Germline V gene sequence: CDR1 LNHDA, CDR2 SQIVND (reference sequence). This chain's CDR3 is CASSPSTANTEAFF. The CDR3 nucleotides read TGTGCCAGTAGTCCGTCTACGGCGAACACTGAAGCTTTCTTT. The full variable domain, rest sourced from reference TRBV19 and TRBJ1-1, is DGGITQSPKYLFRKEGQNVTLSCEQNLNHDAMYWYRQDPGQGLRLIYYSQIVNDFQKGDIAEGYSVSREKKESFPLTVTSAQKNPTAFYLCASSPSTANTEAFFGQGTRLTVV.

This rearrangement joins TRBV4-1 to TRBJ1-1; D gene ambiguous. The germline V gene encodes CDR1 MGHRA and CDR2 YSYEKL. V lost 2 bases to trimming and J lost 11 bases, with 18 bases between them. CDR3 length: 14 amino acids. CDR3 coding DNA: TGCGCCAGCAGCCAACTCCCGGGGTCGGAGAGGGCTTTCTTT. Translation gives CASSQLPGSERAFF.

The rearrangement joins TRBV2 to TRBJ2-7, with a possible D match to TRBD2 (6 bases). The germline V gene has CDR1 SNHLY and CDR2 FYNNEI. Trimming pared 4 bases from V and 2 bases from J, leaving 12 bases between. The CDR3 sequence is 14 residues long. CDR3 DNA sequence: TGTGCCAGCAGTGGGGGTAGCGGTACCTACGAGCAGTACTTC. This codes for CASSGGSGTYEQYF.

Comment on this clone: At one end the junction does not follow the germline gene, possibly because of a read error. This rearrangement joins TRBV5-4 to TRBJ1-1; 8 nucleotides agree with TRBD1. The CDR3 totals 16 residues. Germline CDR1 reads SGHNT; CDR2 reads YYREEE (reference sequence). The chain's CDR3 is CASSQDRQGAWTEAFF. The CDR3, as DNA: TGCGCCAGCAGCCAAGATCGGCAGGGGGCTTGGACTGAAGCTTTCTTT.

The V gene is TRBV5-4, the J gene TRBJ2-7; D is undetermined. Germline CDR1 reads SGHNT; CDR2 reads YYREEE (reference sequence). The CDR3 extends over 13 amino acids. V lost 3 bases and J lost 5, with 12 bases in between. The DNA for the CDR3 is TGTGCCAGCAGCTCCCGAAGCGACAACGAGCAGTACTTC. This encodes CASSSRSDNEQYF.

The V and J genes are TRBV6-1 and TRBJ2-7; a weak D match, TRBD1 (6 bases). This CDR3 is 14 amino acids long. Trimming pared 6 bases from V and 2 bases from J, leaving 14 bases between. Germline CDR1 and CDR2: MNHNS and SASEGT. The CDR3 bases are TGTGCCAGCAGGGTACGGGACACGACCTACGAGCAGTACTTC. Its protein product is CASRVRDTTYEQYF.

The chain joins TRBV28 to TRBJ2-7; TRBD1 matches 8 bases. Losses at the gene ends were 4 bases for V and 3 bases for J; bases not matched to a gene: 5. CDR1 is MDHEN, CDR2 SYDVKM, per germline. This CDR3 has 14 amino acids. CDR3 DNA sequence: TGTGCCAGCAGTTCGGGGACAGGAGACTACGAGCAGTACTTC. The encoded protein is CASSSGTGDYEQYF.

The chain couples TRBV21-1 to TRBJ1-2. TRBV21-1 is listed as a pseudogene. The CDR3 runs 19 residues. DNA of the CDR3: TGTGCCAGCAGCAATGGTGAAAACGTCTCTGACCGATCGCTATATGGCTACACCTTC. Amino acid sequence: CASSNGENVSDRSLYGYTF.

This clone appeared a single time. This chain joins TRBV6-1 and TRBJ1-5, with TRBD1 matching 9 bases. The J segment lost 2 bases and the V segment lost 7 bases, leaving 6 bases of the junction unmatched. This CDR3 has 15 residues. Per germline, CDR1 MNHNS and CDR2 SASEGT. CDR3 protein: CASKDRGDGNQPQHF. The DNA for the CDR3 is TGTGCCAGCAAGGACAGGGGCGACGGCAATCAGCCCCAGCATTTT.

The chain uses TRBV5-6 and TRBJ2-3, with TRBD2 identical over 8 bases. The CDR3 contains 14 residues. CDR1 and CDR2 from the germline V gene are SGHDT and YYEEEE. V was clipped by 4 bases and J by 5 bases; unmatched bases: 6. The CDR3 loop reads CASSVRGALDTQYF. Written as DNA, the CDR3 is TGTGCCAGCAGCGTGCGGGGGGCCCTAGATACGCAGTATTTT.

The chain links TRBV7-2 to TRBJ2-1; TRBD2 matches at 7 bases. The CDR3 sequence is 16 residues long. CDR1 is SGHTA, CDR2 FQGNSA, per germline. Losses at the gene ends were 3 bases for V and 9 bases for J; bases not matched to a gene: 14. CDR3 sequence reads: CASSFDSGAPWGEQFF. The CDR3 DNA sequence: TGTGCCAGCAGCTTTGACAGCGGGGCCCCGTGGGGTGAGCAGTTCTTC.

The V gene is TRBV10-3, the J gene TRBJ2-3; D is ambiguous. From germline, CDR1 is ENHRY and CDR2 SYGVKD. Trimming removed 3 bases at V and 2 bases at J, with 12 bases between. The CDR3 spans 15 residues. The chain's CDR3 is CAISDPAQDTDTQYF. Written as DNA, the CDR3 is TGTGCCATCAGTGACCCGGCCCAGGACACAGATACGCAGTATTTT.

The rearrangement uses TRBV15 and TRBJ2-7; the match to TRBD1 covers 9 bases. This CDR3 region has 15 residues. In germline, CDR1 is LNHNV, CDR2 YYDKDF (reference sequence). V lost 1 base to trimming and J lost 5 bases; unmatched junction nucleotides: 6. The CDR3 DNA reads as TGTGCCACCAGCAGAGGACAGGGGGGAGCCGACGAGCAGTACTTC. Residues: CATSRGQGGADEQYF.

This rearrangement joins TRBV4-2 to TRBJ2-7; 10 bases are a match to TRBD2. Germline lookup yields CDR1 LGHNA and CDR2 YNFKEQ. The ends lost 0 bases at V and 1 base at J; junction bases unmatched: 6. The CDR3 is made up of 17 amino acids. CDR3 DNA sequence: TGTGCCAGCAGCCAAGAGGGTCCTAGCGGGGGTTCCTACGAGCAGTACTTC. Its translation is CASSQEGPSGGSYEQYF.

V and J are TRBV7-2 and TRBJ2-3; D gene uncertain. The ends were cut back, 5 bases at V and 5 bases at J, with 14 bases in the middle. This CDR3 contains 14 residues. Germline CDR1 is SGHTA and CDR2 is FQGNSA. CDR3 protein: CASSLVGLEDTQYF. The CDR3 DNA sequence: TGTGCCAGCAGCCTAGTAGGGCTAGAAGATACGCAGTATTTT.

The rearrangement uses TRBV27 and TRBJ1-1, with 8 nucleotides matching TRBD1. This CDR3 contains 13 residues. Germline V CDR1 and CDR2: MNHEY, SMNVEV (reference sequence). V was clipped by 8 bases and J by 4 bases; unmatched bases: 6. The CDR3 loop is CASQGAYATEAFF. CDR3 nucleotide sequence: TGTGCCAGCCAGGGGGCTTATGCCACTGAAGCTTTCTTT.

The J gene is TRBJ1-4, the V gene TRBV6-1; maybe TRBD1 (5 bases). V was cut by 3 bases and J by 1 base, with 9 bases left in between. Looked up from germline, CDR1 is MNHNS and CDR2 is SASEGT. This CDR3 contains 15 residues. The CDR3 reads CASSDYQGTNEKLFF. In DNA form, the CDR3 reads TGTGCCAGCAGTGACTATCAGGGAACTAATGAAAAACTGTTTTTT.

This clone was seen just once. The rearrangement joins TRBV30 to TRBJ2-3, with TRBD2 matching 7 bases. Trimming cost V 1 base and J 0 bases; bases outside gene matches: 4. The V gene's germline CDR1 is GTSNPN and CDR2 SVGIG (reference sequence). CDR3 length equals 15 residues. The CDR3 protein is CAWSELAISTDTQYF. CDR3 in DNA: TGTGCCTGGAGTGAACTAGCGATCAGCACAGATACGCAGTATTTT. The variable domain in full, completed from reference TRBV30 and TRBJ2-3, reads SQTIHQWPATLVQPVGSPLSLECTVEGTSNPNLYWYRQAAGRGLQLLFYSVGIGQISSEVPQNLSASRPQDRQFILSSKKLLLSDSGFYLCAWSELAISTDTQYFGPGTRLTVL.

The rearrangement uses TRBV4-1 and TRBJ2-5, with 8 bases that match TRBD2. The CDR3 length is 16 residues. The J segment lost 2 bases and the V segment lost 1 base, leaving 6 bases of the junction unmatched. CDR1 is MGHRA, CDR2 YSYEKL, per germline. The CDR3 spells CASSQGSGGLQETQYF. The CDR3 coding sequence is TGCGCCAGCAGCCAAGGATCGGGGGGGCTACAAGAGACCCAGTACTTC.

The chain carries TRBV9 and TRBJ1-3, with 9 bases identical to TRBD1. V shed 5 bases, J shed 0 bases, and the junction held 12 bases outside the gene matches. The CDR3 is made up of 18 amino acids. CDR1 is SGDLS and CDR2 is YYNGEE in the germline V gene. CDR3 residues: CASSSNRDRASSGNTIYF. The CDR3 DNA reads TGTGCCAGCAGTAGCAACCGGGACAGGGCTTCCTCTGGAAACACCATATATTTT.